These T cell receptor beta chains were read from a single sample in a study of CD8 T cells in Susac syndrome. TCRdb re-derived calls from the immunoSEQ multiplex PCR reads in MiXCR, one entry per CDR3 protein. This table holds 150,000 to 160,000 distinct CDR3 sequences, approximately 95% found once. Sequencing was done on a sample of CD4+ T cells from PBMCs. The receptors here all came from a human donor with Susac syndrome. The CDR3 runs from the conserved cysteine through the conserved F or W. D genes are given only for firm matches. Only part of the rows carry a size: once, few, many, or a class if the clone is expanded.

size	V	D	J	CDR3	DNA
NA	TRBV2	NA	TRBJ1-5	CASSVGHGSNQPQHF	TGTGCCAGCAGCGTGGGACACGGAAGCAATCAGCCCCAGCATTTT
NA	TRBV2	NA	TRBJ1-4	CASSEQHLGSNEKLFF	TGTGCCAGCAGTGAACAGCACCTGGGGAGTAATGAAAAACTGTTTTTT
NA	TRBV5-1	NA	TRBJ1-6	CASSLNPVGSSPLHF	TGCGCCAGCAGCTTGAACCCAGTAGGCAGTTCACCCCTCCACTTT
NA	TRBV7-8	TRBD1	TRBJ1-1	CASSQGAEAFF	TGTGCCAGCAGCCAGGGGGCTGAAGCTTTCTTT
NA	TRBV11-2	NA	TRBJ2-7	CASSLDLRAYEQYF	TGTGCCAGCAGCTTGGATCTCCGGGCCTACGAGCAGTACTTC
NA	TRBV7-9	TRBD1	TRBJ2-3	CASSPRTGGGDTQYF	TGTGCCAGCAGCCCGAGGACAGGGGGGGGAGATACGCAGTATTTT
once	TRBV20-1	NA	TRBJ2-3	CSARVGLAAPTDTQYF	TGCAGTGCTAGAGTCGGTTTGGCAGCCCCCACAGATACGCAGTATTTT
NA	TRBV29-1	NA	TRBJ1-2	CSVDAGLGYTF	TGCAGCGTTGACGCGGGGCTTGGCTACACCTTC
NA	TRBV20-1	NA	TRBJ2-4	CSARDRTELAKNIQYF	TGCAGTGCTAGAGATCGAACAGAACTAGCCAAAAACATTCAGTACTTC
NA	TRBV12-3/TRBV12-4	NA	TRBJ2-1	CASRVGTQNEQFF	TGTGCCAGCCGGGTAGGGACTCAGAATGAGCAGTTCTTC
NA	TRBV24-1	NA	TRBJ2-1	CATSDTASASYNEQFF	TGTGCCACCAGTGATACCGCTAGCGCCTCCTACAATGAGCAGTTCTTC
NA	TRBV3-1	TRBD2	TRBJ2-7	CASSQAAGLAAYEQYF	TGTGCCAGCAGCCAAGCGGCGGGACTAGCGGCCTACGAGCAGTACTTC
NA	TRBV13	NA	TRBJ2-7	CASSLVRLPGSSYEQYF	TGTGCCAGCAGCTTAGTCCGACTCCCGGGGAGCTCCTACGAGCAGTACTTC
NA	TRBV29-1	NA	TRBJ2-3	CSVRGSSTDTQYF	TGCAGCGTTCGGGGGTCTAGCACAGATACGCAGTATTTT
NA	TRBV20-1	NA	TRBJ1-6	CSAREHGAYNSPLHF	TGCAGTGCTAGGGAACATGGAGCCTATAATTCACCCCTCCACTTT
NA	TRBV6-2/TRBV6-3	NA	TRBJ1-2	CASSRVTATGGYTF	TGTGCCAGCAGCCGCGTTACGGCGACAGGTGGCTACACCTTC
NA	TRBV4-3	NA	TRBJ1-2	CASSQDIMRGSNYGYTF	TGCGCCAGCAGCCAAGATATTATGAGGGGTTCTAACTATGGCTACACCTTC
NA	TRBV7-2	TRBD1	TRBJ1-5	CASSFGTANQPQHF	TGTGCCAGCAGCTTCGGGACAGCGAATCAGCCCCAGCATTTT
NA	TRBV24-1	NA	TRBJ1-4	CATSDGTGGEKLFF	TGTGCCACCAGTGATGGGACCGGCGGGGAAAAACTGTTTTTT
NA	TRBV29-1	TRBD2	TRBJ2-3	CSVQRDHTDTQYF	TGCAGCGTTCAGCGGGACCACACAGATACGCAGTATTTT
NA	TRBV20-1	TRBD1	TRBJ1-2	CSAQGAEDDGYTF	TGCAGTGCTCAGGGGGCGGAGGACGATGGCTACACCTTC
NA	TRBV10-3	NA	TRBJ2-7	CAISDSGGRQAIYEQYF	TGTGCCATCAGTGACTCGGGTGGGCGACAGGCCATCTACGAGCAGTACTTC
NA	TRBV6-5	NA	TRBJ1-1	CASSYSNLPPNTEAFF	TGTGCCAGCAGTTACTCGAACCTCCCACCGAACACTGAAGCTTTCTTT
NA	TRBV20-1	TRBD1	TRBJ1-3	CSAEDRAGNTIYF	TGCAGTGCTGAGGACAGGGCTGGAAACACCATATATTTT
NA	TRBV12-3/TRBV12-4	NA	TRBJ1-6	CASSYKRNSPLHF	TGTGCCAGCAGTTACAAGAGGAATTCACCCCTCCACTTT
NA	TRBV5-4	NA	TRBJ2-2	CASCVDTGELFF	TGTGCCAGCTGCGTGGACACCGGGGAGCTGTTTTTT
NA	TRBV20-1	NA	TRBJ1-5	CSAQQGRDQPQHF	TGCAGTGCGCAACAGGGCCGAGACCAGCCCCAGCATTTT
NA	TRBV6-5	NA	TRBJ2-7	CASSNPGEQYF	TGTGCCAGCAGCAATCCGGGCGAGCAGTACTTC
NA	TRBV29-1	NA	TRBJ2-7	CSVEDRRSYEQYF	TGCAGCGTTGAAGACCGCCGGAGCTACGAGCAGTACTTC
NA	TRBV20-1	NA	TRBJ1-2	CSASPPDPYGYTF	TGCAGTGCTAGTCCCCCGGACCCCTATGGCTACACCTTC
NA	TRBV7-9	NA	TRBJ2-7	CASSTGLISEQYF	TGTGCCAGCAGCACAGGCCTCATCTCGGAGCAGTACTTC
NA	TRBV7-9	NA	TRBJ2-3	CASSGSELTDTQYF	TGTGCCAGCAGCGGTAGCGAGCTCACAGATACGCAGTATTTT
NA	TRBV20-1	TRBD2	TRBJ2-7	CSARGLAGGQEQYF	TGCAGTGCTAGAGGACTAGCGGGGGGGCAAGAGCAGTACTTC
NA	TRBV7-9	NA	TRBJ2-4	CASALLGAKNIQYF	TGTGCCAGCGCCCTGCTAGGAGCCAAAAACATTCAGTACTTC
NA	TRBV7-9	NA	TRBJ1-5	CASSPTVGQPQHF	TGTGCCAGCAGCCCAACCGTTGGTCAGCCCCAGCATTTT
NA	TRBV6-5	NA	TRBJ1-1	CALSVEAFF	TGTGCCCTAAGTGTTGAAGCTTTCTTT
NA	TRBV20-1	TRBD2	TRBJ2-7	CSLRRASRGGDEQYF	TGCAGCCTACGACGAGCCAGCCGGGGGGGTGACGAGCAGTACTTC
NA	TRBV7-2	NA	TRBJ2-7	CASSSSPYEQYF	TGTGCCAGCAGCAGTAGTCCCTACGAGCAGTACTTC
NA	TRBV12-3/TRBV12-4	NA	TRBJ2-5	CASSVGLQETQYF	TGTGCCAGCAGCGTGGGGCTACAAGAGACCCAGTACTTC
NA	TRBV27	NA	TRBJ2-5	CASSLGAWQETQYF	TGTGCCAGCAGTTTAGGGGCGTGGCAAGAGACCCAGTACTTC
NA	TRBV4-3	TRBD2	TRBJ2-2	CASSQEETSGFGELFF	TGCGCCAGCAGCCAAGAAGAGACTAGCGGGTTCGGGGAGCTGTTTTTT